Listed below are T cell receptor beta chains from one sample, sequenced in a study of shared clonotypes between healthy human individuals. Sequencing was performed with immunoSEQ multiplex PCR; in TCRdb, only in-frame clones are kept and a portion is missing. This table has 950,000 to 1,200,000 clones, 70% to 85% appearing once. The sequenced sample consisted of memory CD4+ T cells from PBMCs. The receptors derive from a man younger than 35 in good health. Some clones in this sample may be carry-over from other donors' samples. Each CDR3 is given with its conserved first and last residue. The D gene is left open where the match is weak. For some rows the clone size is stated as once, few or many, or as a class when expanded; others skip it.

TRBJ1-1	.	.	TRBV5-1	CASSPGEGTEAFF	TGCGCCAGCAGCCCAGGGGAAGGCACTGAAGCTTTCTTT
TRBJ1-5	.	.	TRBV6-1	CASSELREARAQHF	TGTGCCAGCAGTGAATTACGTGAGGCCAGAGCCCAGCATTTT
TRBJ2-3	TRBD2	.	TRBV9	CASSVEGPPGLAGGTDTQYF	TGTGCCAGCAGCGTAGAAGGGCCACCGGGACTAGCGGGGGGCACAGATACGCAGTATTTT
TRBJ2-1	.	.	TRBV29-1	CSVKRLGSGVRDEQFF	TGCAGCGTCAAACGACTAGGTTCCGGAGTTAGGGATGAGCAGTTCTTC
TRBJ2-3	.	few	TRBV5-1	CASSLFTGEGPDTQYF	TGCGCCAGCAGCTTGTTTACGGGAGAAGGGCCTGATACGCAGTATTTT
TRBJ2-3	.	.	TRBV4-2	CASSPPAGRGDTQYF	TGTGCCAGCAGCCCCCCCGCGGGGCGCGGAGATACGCAGTATTTT
TRBJ1-4	.	.	TRBV5-5	CASSLFPEREKLFF	TGTGCCAGCAGCTTGTTCCCTGAGAGAGAAAAACTGTTTTTT
TRBJ2-3	.	.	TRBV11-2	CASSLAVSTDTQYF	TGTGCCAGCAGCTTAGCCGTCAGCACAGATACGCAGTATTTT
TRBJ1-5	TRBD1	few	TRBV15	CATSRGDRGGNQPQHF	TGTGCCACCAGCAGAGGCGACAGGGGCGGCAATCAGCCCCAGCATTTT
TRBJ1-3	.	.	TRBV9	CASSVDGGRLSGNTIYF	TGTGCCAGCAGCGTAGATGGCGGGCGTCTCTCTGGAAACACCATATATTTT
TRBJ2-7	.	.	TRBV27	CASSRSLRQDSYEQYF	TGTGCCAGCAGTCGATCTCTCCGACAGGACTCCTACGAGCAGTACTTC
TRBJ1-3	TRBD1	.	TRBV11-3	CASSPGTGRAGNTIYF	TGTGCCAGCAGCCCCGGGACAGGGAGAGCGGGAAACACCATATATTTT
TRBJ2-7	.	.	TRBV5-4	CASSLSSYEQYF	TGTGCCAGCAGCCTAAGCTCCTACGAGCAGTACTTC
TRBJ2-5	TRBD2	.	TRBV5-1	CASSLSGVNQGTQYF	TGCGCCAGCAGCTTGAGCGGGGTCAACCAAGGGACCCAGTACTTC
TRBJ1-5	TRBD1	.	TRBV5-1	CASSPYGTGPEPQHF	TGCGCCAGTTCACCCTACGGGACAGGGCCGGAGCCCCAGCATTTT
TRBJ2-5	.	few	TRBV21-1	CASLDSHLIQETQYF	TGTGCCAGCTTAGACAGCCACTTAATCCAAGAGACCCAGTACTTC
TRBJ1-2	.	.	TRBV11-2	CASSSGVGAYGYTF	TGTGCCAGCAGTTCCGGGGTGGGGGCCTATGGCTACACCTTC
TRBJ2-7	TRBD2	.	TRBV5-1	CASSQLTSGMSSYEQYF	TGCGCCAGCAGCCAGCTGACTAGCGGGATGAGCTCCTACGAGCAGTACTTC
TRBJ2-5	TRBD2	.	TRBV4-3	CASSHRLAGETQYF	TGCGCCAGCAGCCATAGACTAGCAGGAGAGACCCAGTACTTC
TRBJ2-7	.	.	TRBV5-1	CASSLTRKSYEQYF	TGCGCCAGCAGCCTAACTAGAAAGTCCTACGAGCAGTACTTC
TRBJ2-5	.	few	TRBV7-2	CASSLGIGFGETQYF	TGTGCCAGCAGCTTAGGGATAGGGTTTGGAGAGACCCAGTACTTC
TRBJ2-5	.	few	TRBV29-1	CSVEETQYF	TGCAGCGTCGAAGAGACCCAGTACTTC
TRBJ2-3	TRBD2	.	TRBV5-1	CASSLGGRAVDTQYF	TGCGCCAGCAGCTTGGGTGGGAGGGCGGTCGATACGCAGTATTTT
TRBJ2-7	.	.	TRBV10-3	CAISEPQGREEQYF	TGTGCCATCAGTGAGCCCCAGGGCCGTGAAGAGCAGTACTTC
TRBJ2-1	.	.	TRBV28	CASSPWGNEQFF	TGTGCCAGCAGCCCCTGGGGAAATGAGCAGTTCTTC
TRBJ2-2	TRBD2	.	TRBV5-1	CASSFRGSANTGELFF	TGCGCCAGCAGCTTCCGCGGGAGCGCGAACACCGGGGAGCTGTTTTTT
TRBJ2-1	.	.	TRBV7-3	CASSPIRDGNEQFF	TGTGCCAGCAGCCCAATACGTGACGGCAATGAGCAGTTCTTC
TRBJ2-7	TRBD1	once	TRBV5-1	CASSFTLPGQGILTSYEQYF	TGCGCCAGCAGCTTTACACTACCGGGACAGGGTATACTAACGAGTTACGAGCAGTACTTC
TRBJ1-1	.	.	TRBV29-1	CSVGGFGSTEAFF	TGCAGCGTTGGCGGATTTGGGTCAACCGAAGCTTTCTTT
TRBJ1-6	.	.	TRBV5-3	CARSLVSPAARHLHF	TGTGCCAGAAGCTTGGTTAGTCCAGCGGCGCGACACCTCCACTTT
TRBJ2-5	TRBD2	.	TRBV28	CASSAPRREGETQYF	TGTGCCAGCAGTGCCCCTCGGCGGGAGGGAGAGACCCAGTACTTC
TRBJ1-3	.	once	TRBV28	CASSLWAGQRGNTIYF	TGTGCCAGCAGTTTATGGGCGGGGCAGAGAGGAAACACCATATATTTT
TRBJ1-1	.	.	TRBV2	CASTQGHTEAFF	TGTGCCAGCACTCAGGGGCACACTGAAGCTTTCTTT
TRBJ2-1	.	few	TRBV6-5	CASTFTPDPGNEQFF	TGTGCCAGCACCTTCACACCTGACCCCGGGAATGAGCAGTTCTTC
TRBJ2-6	TRBD1	few	TRBV28	CASSPTGFGGGANVLTF	TGTGCCAGCAGTCCGACAGGGTTTGGAGGTGGGGCCAACGTCCTGACTTTC
TRBJ1-1	.	.	TRBV6-1	CASRRQPFEAFF	TGTGCCAGCAGAAGACAGCCATTCGAAGCTTTCTTT
TRBJ1-3	.	.	TRBV4-1	CASSQVSGNTIYF	TGCGCCAGCAGCCAAGTGTCCGGAAACACCATATATTTT
TRBJ1-5	TRBD1	.	TRBV6-1	CASRTGGGSNQPQHF	TGTGCCAGCAGGACAGGGGGCGGAAGCAATCAGCCCCAGCATTTT
TRBJ2-7	.	few	TRBV27	CATGRESSYEQYF	TGTGCCACCGGCCGGGAGAGCTCCTACGAGCAGTACTTC
TRBJ2-7	.	once	TRBV30	CAWNKGFSYEQYF	TGTGCCTGGAACAAGGGTTTCTCCTACGAGCAGTACTTC
TRBJ2-3	TRBD2	.	TRBV11-3	CASSLYSGRGLGTDTQYF	TGTGCCAGCAGCTTATACAGCGGGAGAGGTCTTGGCACAGATACGCAGTATTTT
TRBJ2-7	.	once	TRBV5-1	CASSLEAAYEQYF	TGCGCCAGCAGCTTGGAGGCAGCCTACGAGCAGTACTTC
TRBJ2-6	.	.	TRBV7-3	CASSSNRAGRANVLTF	TGTGCCAGCAGCTCCAATCGGGCAGGGCGGGCCAACGTCCTGACTTTC
TRBJ2-3	.	once	TRBV6-5	CASSQQSGVADTQYF	TGTGCCAGCAGCCAACAGTCAGGGGTAGCAGATACGCAGTATTTT
TRBJ1-4	TRBD1	.	TRBV9	CASSLSGQDSLFF	TGTGCCAGCAGCCTCTCAGGACAGGATTCCCTGTTTTTT
TRBJ1-4	.	.	TRBV10-2	CASSDQGLGATNEKLFF	TGCGCCAGCAGTGACCAGGGTTTAGGGGCAACTAATGAAAAACTGTTTTTT
TRBJ2-7	TRBD1	few	TRBV28	CASSLVTGLGEQYF	TGTGCCAGCAGTTTAGTGACAGGGTTGGGCGAGCAGTACTTC
TRBJ1-1	.	.	TRBV5-1	CASRLVQANTEAFF	TGCGCCAGCAGACTTGTACAGGCGAACACTGAAGCTTTCTTT
TRBJ1-3	.	.	TRBV7-6	CASSLGGFGGNTIYF	TGTGCCAGCAGCTTAGGGGGATTCGGTGGAAACACCATATATTTT
TRBJ2-7	TRBD2	.	TRBV30	CAWSQLAGTYEQYF	TGTGCCTGGAGCCAACTAGCGGGGACCTACGAGCAGTACTTC
TRBJ1-5	.	.	TRBV20-1	CSARELQPQHF	TGCAGTGCCAGAGAATTACAGCCCCAGCATTTT
TRBJ2-7	TRBD2	.	TRBV15	CATSTDQRLAGLLYEQYF	TGTGCCACCAGCACTGATCAGAGACTAGCGGGGTTACTCTACGAGCAGTACTTC
TRBJ2-7	.	.	TRBV6-1	CASSERPQGRYEQYF	TGTGCCAGCAGTGAGAGACCCCAAGGACGATACGAGCAGTACTTC
TRBJ1-1	.	.	TRBV28	CASSTPGVGMNTEAFF	TGTGCCAGCAGTACCCCAGGTGTGGGGATGAACACTGAAGCTTTCTTT
TRBJ2-1	TRBD2	.	TRBV30	CAWTLPLAGANEQFF	TGTGCCTGGACCTTACCACTAGCGGGAGCTAATGAGCAGTTCTTC
TRBJ2-5	.	.	TRBV6-1	CASSTRSGFQETQYF	TGTGCCAGCTCCACCCGGTCGGGGTTCCAAGAGACCCAGTACTTC
TRBJ2-7	.	.	TRBV20-1	CSASKRDEQYF	TGCAGTGCTAGTAAGCGGGACGAGCAGTACTTC
TRBJ2-5	TRBD1	.	TRBV4-1	CASSRGQGQETQYF	TGCGCCAGCAGCCGAGGACAGGGCCAGGAGACCCAGTACTTC